These 11 T cell receptor beta chains were sequenced from one sample in a study of control samples from healthy donors and cancer patients. Some clones are missing from TCRdb's copy, which holds only in-frame ones; the method was immunoSEQ multiplex PCR. The sample contains some 12,000 clones, around 94% of which appear only once. Material for sequencing was PBMCs. The receptors shown here come from an older man with head and neck cancer.

J is TRBJ2-2 and V is TRBV6-6, with TRBD2 matching 8 bases. V shed 8 bases and J 5 bases; nucleotides not matched to a gene: 10. CDR1 is MNHNY and CDR2 is SVGAGI in the germline V gene (reference sequence). This CDR3 is built from 15 residues. Here the CDR3 reads CASAPRRGVTGELFF. The CDR3 DNA is TGTGCCAGCGCCCCGAGGCGGGGGGTGACCGGGGAGCTGTTTTTT.

The rearrangement links TRBV5-1 to TRBJ2-1, with D unclear. Germline V gene data show CDR1 as SGHRS and CDR2 as YFSETQ. This CDR3 has 14 residues. V was shortened by 0 bases and J by 7 bases, with 11 bases between the two germline ends. CDR3 DNA: TGCGCCAGCAGCTTGGAGGCCAGAAAAAATGAGCAGTTCTTC. Encoded protein: CASSLEARKNEQFF.

The rearrangement uses TRBV10-1 and TRBJ2-1, with TRBD1 identical over 9 bases. Germline CDR1 reads WNHNN; CDR2 reads SYGVQD (reference sequence). The CDR3 sequence is 15 residues long. The ends lost 0 bases at V and 8 bases at J; junction bases unmatched: 5. The CDR3: CASSESGTGLDEQFF. The CDR3 DNA is TGCGCCAGCAGTGAGTCAGGGACAGGGTTGGATGAGCAGTTCTTC.

This chain uses TRBV27 with TRBJ2-7; D is possibly TRBD1 (5 bases). The CDR3 is 13 amino acids. With 6 bases removed from V and 2 bases from J, the gap between germline ends came to 11 bases. Germline CDR1 MNHEY, CDR2 SMNVEV (reference sequence). The CDR3 DNA reads TGTGCCAGCAGCCCCGACAGAGCCTACGAGCAGTACTTC. It translates to CASSPDRAYEQYF.

CDR3 amino acids: CAIRKGTGWTDTQYF. In DNA form, the CDR3 reads TGTGCCATCAGGAAGGGGACAGGGTGGACAGATACGCAGTATTTT. The rearrangement uses TRBV10-3 and TRBJ2-3, with 9 bases aligning to TRBD1. The CDR3 is 15 residues long. CDR1 and CDR2 (germline): ENHRY, SYGVKD. Losses at the gene ends were 6 bases for V and 3 bases for J; bases not matched to a gene: 7.

The rearrangement links TRBV19 to TRBJ2-5, with 8 bases aligning to TRBD1. This CDR3 contains 14 residues. V gave up 4 bases and J gave up 5 bases; unmatched junction bases: 6. Germline assignment: CDR1 LNHDA and CDR2 SQIVND (reference sequence). This CDR3 reads CASSTHRGSETQYF. CDR3 coding DNA: TGTGCCAGTAGTACTCACAGGGGGTCGGAGACCCAGTACTTC. Variable domain in full (rest from reference TRBV19 and TRBJ2-5): DGGITQSPKYLFRKEGQNVTLSCEQNLNHDAMYWYRQDPGQGLRLIYYSQIVNDFQKGDIAEGYSVSREKKESFPLTVTSAQKNPTAFYLCASSTHRGSETQYFGPGTRLLVL.

V is TRBV2 and J is TRBJ1-6; the D gene is possibly TRBD1 (6 bases). The CDR3 has 14 residues. Germline V gene data show CDR1 as SNHLY and CDR2 as FYNNEI. V was clipped by 8 bases and J by 10 bases, with 18 bases between them. In DNA, the CDR3 is TGTGCCAGCTGTCTGGCCGGGGGCGAATCACCCCTCCACTTT. Protein sequence: CASCLAGGESPLHF.

The chain recombines TRBV4-1 with TRBJ2-2, with a weak D call TRBD2 (7 bases). This CDR3 spans 18 amino acids. The V gene's germline CDR1 is MGHRA and CDR2 YSYEKL. With 0 bases removed from V and 0 bases from J, the gap between germline ends came to 14 bases. The CDR3 DNA follows: TGCGCCAGCAGCCAAGAACCCCTCGGGGGGCCGAACACCGGGGAGCTGTTTTTT. This sequence encodes CASSQEPLGGPNTGELFF.

This chain joins TRBV7-2 and TRBJ2-5, with D tentatively TRBD1 (6 bases). This CDR3 has 13 residues. The germline V gene has CDR1 SGHTA and CDR2 FQGNSA. Trimming shortened V by 5 bases and J by 5 bases, and 12 bases separated the two germline ends. CDR3 amino acids: CASSTAGAETQYF. In nucleotides, the CDR3 is TGTGCCAGCAGCACCGCAGGGGCCGAGACCCAGTACTTC.

Only one count was recorded for this clone. The chain joins TRBV5-1 to TRBJ2-2; no clear D gene. Germline values: CDR1 SGHRS, CDR2 YFSETQ. The V end lost 0 bases, the J end lost 0 bases, and 3 bases lay between the germline ends. The length of the CDR3 is 14 residues. Here the CDR3 reads CASSLGTNTGELFF. DNA for the CDR3: TGCGCCAGCAGCTTGGGCACGAACACCGGGGAGCTGTTTTTT.

This chain connects TRBV6-1 to TRBJ2-7; D not certain. V lost 2 bases and J lost 5, with 4 bases in between. The CDR3 sequence is 11 residues long. CDR1 MNHNS and CDR2 SASEGT come from the germline V gene. The CDR3 DNA sequence: TGTGCCAGCAGTGAAAGGGACGAGCAGTACTTC. Protein sequence: CASSERDEQYF.